This TCR beta chain was found in a study of blood T cell repertoires in COVID-19. Germline-derived CDR1 and CDR2 are SNHLY and FYNNEI. V dropped 6 bases and J dropped 0 bases, with 13 bases sitting between them. The length of the CDR3 is 15 residues. Measured with immunoSEQ multiplex PCR; TCRdb has only the in-frame clones, and not every one. The top ten clones hold around 6.2% of a sample with 40,000 to 50,000 clones, 70% to 90% of them seen once. The sequenced sample consisted of peripheral blood. The rearrangement links TRBV2 to TRBJ2-3, with TRBD2 as a possible D gene (5 bases). The receptor was derived from a human donor in a cohort sampled during active COVID-19. CDR3 sequence (DNA): TGTGCCAGCAGGGCATTGGGAGCTAGCACAGATACGCAGTATTTT. This sequence encodes CASRALGASTDTQYF. Supplemented by reference TRBV2 and TRBJ2-3, the full variable domain reads EPEVTQTPSHQVTQMGQEVILRCVPISNHLYFYWYRQILGQKVEFLVSFYNNEISEKSEIFDDQFSVERPDGSNFTLKIRSTKLEDSAMYFCASRALGASTDTQYFGPGTRLTVL.